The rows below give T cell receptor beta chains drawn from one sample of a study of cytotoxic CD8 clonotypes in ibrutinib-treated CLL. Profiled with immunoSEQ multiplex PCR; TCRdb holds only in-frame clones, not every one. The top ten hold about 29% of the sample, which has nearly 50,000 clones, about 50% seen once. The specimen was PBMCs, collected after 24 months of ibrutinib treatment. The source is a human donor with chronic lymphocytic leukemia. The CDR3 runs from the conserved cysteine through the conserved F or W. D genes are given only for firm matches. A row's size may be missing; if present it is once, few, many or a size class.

CDR3: CASSFRDKETQYF; DNA: TGCGCCAGCAGCTTCAGGGACAAGGAGACCCAGTACTTC; J: TRBJ2-5; length: 13; D: .; V: TRBV5-1; size: .
CDR3: CASSELYTGGSSYNSPLHF; DNA: TGCGCCAGCAGTGAGTTATATACAGGGGGCTCCTCCTATAATTCACCCCTCCACTTT; J: TRBJ1-6; length: 19; D: TRBD1; V: TRBV10-2; size: .
CDR3: CASSYAGDQPQHF; DNA: TGTGCCAGCAGTTATGCGGGCGATCAGCCCCAGCATTTT; J: TRBJ1-5; length: 13; D: .; V: TRBV6-6; size: .
CDR3: CASSEGTPGHTF; DNA: TGTGCCAGCAGTGAGGGGACCCCGGGTCACACCTTC; J: TRBJ1-2; length: 12; D: .; V: TRBV2; size: .
CDR3: CASSSTMGSNQPQHF; DNA: TGTGCCAGCAGCTCCACGATGGGGAGCAATCAGCCCCAGCATTTT; J: TRBJ1-5; length: 15; D: .; V: TRBV7-8; size: .
CDR3: CASREQGSQPQHF; DNA: TGTGCCAGCAGGGAACAGGGGAGTCAGCCCCAGCATTTT; J: TRBJ1-5; length: 13; D: TRBD1; V: TRBV28; size: few
CDR3: CASSQEMMGWEETQYF; DNA: TGTGCCAGCAGCCAAGAGATGATGGGGTGGGAAGAGACCCAGTACTTC; J: TRBJ2-5; length: 16; D: .; V: TRBV4-2; size: .
CDR3: CASSFGVAGQETQYF; DNA: TGTGCCAGCAGCTTCGGGGTAGCGGGGCAAGAGACCCAGTACTTC; J: TRBJ2-5; length: 15; D: TRBD2; V: TRBV7-9; size: .
CDR3: CASSLRWTSGGAYEQYF; DNA: TGCGCCAGCAGCTTACGCTGGACTAGCGGGGGGGCTTACGAGCAGTACTTC; J: TRBJ2-7; length: 17; D: TRBD2; V: TRBV4-1; size: many
CDR3: CASSGGQGLEKLFF; DNA: TGTGCCAGCAGCGGGGGACAGGGCCTTGAAAAACTGTTTTTT; J: TRBJ1-4; length: 14; D: TRBD1; V: TRBV2; size: .
CDR3: CASSVEGARSYTF; DNA: TGTGCCAGCAGCGTAGAAGGGGCCAGAAGCTACACCTTC; J: TRBJ1-2; length: 13; D: .; V: TRBV9; size: once
CDR3: CASSGAGGTDTQYF; DNA: TGTGCCAGCAGCGGAGCGGGGGGCACAGATACGCAGTATTTT; J: TRBJ2-3; length: 14; D: TRBD2; V: TRBV2; size: .
CDR3: CASSTGTSGETQYF; DNA: TGTGCCAGCAGTACGGGGACTAGCGGAGAGACCCAGTACTTC; J: TRBJ2-5; length: 14; D: TRBD2; V: TRBV6-6; size: .
CDR3: CASSPLSTDTQYF; DNA: TGTGCCAGCAGCCCTCTTAGCACAGATACGCAGTATTTT; J: TRBJ2-3; length: 13; D: .; V: TRBV9; size: .
CDR3: CASGLTGTGYTF; DNA: TGTGCTAGTGGTTTGACCGGGACCGGCTACACCTTC; J: TRBJ1-2; length: 12; D: .; V: TRBV12-5; size: .
CDR3: CASSIPGAATEAFF; DNA: TGTGCCAGTAGTATACCCGGAGCCGCCACTGAAGCTTTCTTT; J: TRBJ1-1; length: 14; D: .; V: TRBV19; size: few
CDR3: CASSFQQNTEAFF; DNA: TGTGCCAGCAGCTTCCAGCAGAACACTGAAGCTTTCTTT; J: TRBJ1-1; length: 13; D: .; V: TRBV11-2; size: .
CDR3: CASSVGVGQGAGYTF; DNA: TGTGCCAGCAGCGTAGGTGTGGGACAGGGGGCCGGCTACACCTTC; J: TRBJ1-2; length: 15; D: TRBD1; V: TRBV9; size: .
CDR3: CASSSVGTEGNTGELFF; DNA: TGTGCCAGCAGCTCAGTTGGGACGGAGGGGAACACCGGGGAGCTGTTTTTT; J: TRBJ2-2; length: 17; D: .; V: TRBV5-6; size: .
CDR3: CASSLRLQGGGETQYF; DNA: TGTGCCAGCAGCTTACGCCTACAGGGAGGGGGTGAGACCCAGTACTTC; J: TRBJ2-5; length: 16; D: .; V: TRBV7-9; size: .
CDR3: CASNGGDSYNEQFF; DNA: TGTGCCAGCAATGGGGGGGACTCCTACAATGAGCAGTTCTTC; J: TRBJ2-1; length: 14; D: TRBD2; V: TRBV28; size: .
CDR3: CASSIRHYKSEQYF; DNA: TGTGCCAGTAGTATCCGTCATTACAAGTCGGAGCAGTACTTC; J: TRBJ2-7; length: 14; D: .; V: TRBV19; size: few
CDR3: CASSSATSGFEQYF; DNA: TGTGCCAGCAGCTCCGCGACTAGCGGCTTCGAGCAGTACTTC; J: TRBJ2-7; length: 14; D: TRBD2; V: TRBV7-8; size: .
CDR3: CASSLRGTSGETQYF; DNA: TGTGCCAGCAGCTTACGGGGGACTAGCGGAGAGACCCAGTACTTC; J: TRBJ2-5; length: 15; D: TRBD2; V: TRBV7-8; size: .
CDR3: CSALGEETYEQYF; DNA: TGCAGCGCCTTAGGTGAGGAAACCTACGAGCAGTACTTC; J: TRBJ2-7; length: 13; D: .; V: TRBV29-1; size: few
CDR3: CASSPALRETQYF; DNA: TGTGCCAGTAGTCCGGCCCTGAGGGAGACCCAGTACTTC; J: TRBJ2-5; length: 13; D: .; V: TRBV19; size: .
CDR3: CASSYLALAPQETQYF; DNA: TGTGCCAGCAGTTATTTAGCGTTGGCGCCCCAAGAGACCCAGTACTTC; J: TRBJ2-5; length: 16; D: .; V: TRBV6-5; size: .
CDR3: CASSLYGRDTDTQYF; DNA: TGTGCCAGCAGCTTATACGGGAGGGACACAGATACGCAGTATTTT; J: TRBJ2-3; length: 15; D: TRBD2; V: TRBV11-2; size: .
CDR3: CASSLDRNYQPQHF; DNA: TGTGCCAGCAGCTTGGACAGGAATTATCAGCCCCAGCATTTT; J: TRBJ1-5; length: 14; D: TRBD1; V: TRBV7-2; size: once
CDR3: CASSERRAGVGAGSPLHF; DNA: TGTGCCAGCAGTGAAAGGAGGGCAGGGGTCGGGGCTGGTTCACCCCTCCACTTT; J: TRBJ1-6; length: 18; D: .; V: TRBV2; size: .
CDR3: CASSQDGIPLPPYHNEQFF; DNA: TGTGCCAGCAGCCAAGATGGGATTCCTCTCCCGCCTTATCACAATGAGCAGTTCTTC; J: TRBJ2-1; length: 19; D: .; V: TRBV14; size: few
CDR3: CASSAGPYNSPLHF; DNA: TGTGCCAGCAGTGCCGGGCCCTATAATTCACCCCTCCACTTT; J: TRBJ1-6; length: 14; D: .; V: TRBV6-1; size: few
CDR3: CATSRGRAGANVLTF; DNA: TGTGCCACCAGCAGAGGCCGGGCAGGGGCCAACGTCCTGACTTTC; J: TRBJ2-6; length: 15; D: .; V: TRBV15; size: .
CDR3: CASSPPQGEAFF; DNA: TGTGCCAGCAGTCCACCGCAGGGGGAAGCTTTCTTT; J: TRBJ1-1; length: 12; D: .; V: TRBV27; size: few
CDR3: CASSRDGTEAFF; DNA: TGTGCCAGCAGCCGGGATGGGACTGAAGCTTTCTTT; J: TRBJ1-1; length: 12; D: .; V: TRBV4-2; size: many
CDR3: CASSLGPVNSPLHF; DNA: TGTGCCAGCAGCCTCGGACCTGTAAATTCACCCCTCCACTTT; J: TRBJ1-6; length: 14; D: .; V: TRBV5-8; size: .
CDR3: CSARVGDTEAFF; DNA: TGCAGCGCCAGGGTTGGGGACACTGAAGCTTTCTTT; J: TRBJ1-1; length: 12; D: .; V: TRBV29-1; size: .
CDR3: CASSGGQVGETQYF; DNA: TGCGCCAGCAGCGGGGGACAGGTCGGAGAGACCCAGTACTTC; J: TRBJ2-5; length: 14; D: TRBD1; V: TRBV5-1; size: .
CDR3: CSVTDGSYEQYF; DNA: TGCAGCGTCACGGACGGATCCTACGAGCAGTACTTC; J: TRBJ2-7; length: 12; D: .; V: TRBV29-1; size: .
CDR3: CASSPVTGGAGTEAFF; DNA: TGTGCCAGCTCACCAGTCACAGGGGGCGCGGGCACTGAAGCTTTCTTT; J: TRBJ1-1; length: 16; D: TRBD1; V: TRBV18; size: .
CDR3: CASSPSGLPETQYF; DNA: TGTGCCAGCAGCCCTTCGGGCCTCCCGGAGACCCAGTACTTC; J: TRBJ2-5; length: 14; D: .; V: TRBV5-8; size: .
CDR3: CASSRGDRGDGYTF; DNA: TGTGCCAGCAGTCGGGGAGACAGGGGGGATGGCTACACCTTC; J: TRBJ1-2; length: 14; D: TRBD1; V: TRBV28; size: many
CDR3: CSAHQGRAQYF; DNA: TGCAGTGCACACCAGGGTAGGGCGCAGTATTTT; J: TRBJ2-3; length: 11; D: .; V: TRBV20-1; size: .
CDR3: CASSIDREYQETQYF; DNA: TGTGCCAGCAGCATAGACAGGGAATACCAAGAGACCCAGTACTTC; J: TRBJ2-5; length: 15; D: TRBD1; V: TRBV2; size: .
CDR3: CASSPAYEQYF; DNA: TGTGCCAGCAGTCCGGCCTACGAGCAGTACTTC; J: TRBJ2-7; length: 11; D: .; V: TRBV6-5; size: .
CDR3: CASSQVGQGETQYF; DNA: TGTGCCAGCAGCCAAGTTGGACAGGGAGAGACCCAGTACTTC; J: TRBJ2-5; length: 14; D: TRBD1; V: TRBV14; size: few
CDR3: CASSLDGMSNQPQHF; DNA: TGCGCCAGCAGCTTGGACGGGATGAGCAATCAGCCCCAGCATTTT; J: TRBJ1-5; length: 15; D: .; V: TRBV5-1; size: .
CDR3: CASSATGTQETQYF; DNA: TGTGCCAGTAGCGCGACAGGGACACAAGAGACCCAGTACTTC; J: TRBJ2-5; length: 14; D: TRBD1; V: TRBV19; size: .
CDR3: CASSSATGVRELFF; DNA: TGTGCCAGCAGCAGCGCGACAGGAGTCCGGGAGCTGTTTTTT; J: TRBJ2-2; length: 14; D: .; V: TRBV5-5; size: few
CDR3: CASSFLGQSFMNTEAFF; DNA: TGCGCCAGCAGCTTTCTGGGACAGTCCTTTATGAACACTGAAGCTTTCTTT; J: TRBJ1-1; length: 17; D: TRBD1; V: TRBV5-1; size: .
CDR3: CASSLVGGANTGELFF; DNA: TGCGCCAGCAGCTTGGTTGGGGGCGCTAACACCGGGGAGCTGTTTTTT; J: TRBJ2-2; length: 16; D: .; V: TRBV5-1; size: .
CDR3: CASSQGSPYEQYF; DNA: TGCGCCAGCAGCCAAGGCAGCCCCTACGAGCAGTACTTC; J: TRBJ2-7; length: 13; D: .; V: TRBV4-1; size: .
CDR3: CSVPTGGGETQYF; DNA: TGCAGCGTTCCCACAGGGGGGGGAGAGACCCAGTACTTC; J: TRBJ2-5; length: 13; D: .; V: TRBV29-1; size: .
CDR3: CASSAGQTRSYTF; DNA: TGTGCCAGTAGTGCAGGGCAAACGAGGAGCTACACCTTC; J: TRBJ1-2; length: 13; D: .; V: TRBV19; size: once
CDR3: CASKTGLGNYGYTF; DNA: TGTGCCAGTAAGACAGGGCTGGGGAACTATGGCTACACCTTC; J: TRBJ1-2; length: 14; D: TRBD1; V: TRBV19; size: .
CDR3: CSVEDPLNSGANVLTF; DNA: TGCAGCGTTGAAGATCCGCTTAACTCTGGGGCCAACGTCCTGACTTTC; J: TRBJ2-6; length: 16; D: .; V: TRBV29-1; size: once
CDR3: CASNPSGGSGETQYF; DNA: TGTGCCAGCAACCCTAGCGGGGGGTCGGGTGAGACCCAGTACTTC; J: TRBJ2-5; length: 15; D: TRBD2; V: TRBV6-5; size: .
CDR3: CASSAQGESNQPQHF; DNA: TGTGCCAGCAGTGCCCAGGGGGAGAGCAATCAGCCCCAGCATTTT; J: TRBJ1-5; length: 15; D: TRBD1; V: TRBV6-1; size: few
CDR3: CASSLGSGGGTDTQYF; DNA: TGTGCCAGCAGCTTAGGGTCCGGGGGTGGGACAGATACGCAGTATTTT; J: TRBJ2-3; length: 16; D: .; V: TRBV11-3; size: once
CDR3: CASSLQNRGELFF; DNA: TGTGCCAGCAGCCTACAAAACAGGGGGGAACTGTTTTTT; J: TRBJ1-4; length: 13; D: TRBD1; V: TRBV7-9; size: once